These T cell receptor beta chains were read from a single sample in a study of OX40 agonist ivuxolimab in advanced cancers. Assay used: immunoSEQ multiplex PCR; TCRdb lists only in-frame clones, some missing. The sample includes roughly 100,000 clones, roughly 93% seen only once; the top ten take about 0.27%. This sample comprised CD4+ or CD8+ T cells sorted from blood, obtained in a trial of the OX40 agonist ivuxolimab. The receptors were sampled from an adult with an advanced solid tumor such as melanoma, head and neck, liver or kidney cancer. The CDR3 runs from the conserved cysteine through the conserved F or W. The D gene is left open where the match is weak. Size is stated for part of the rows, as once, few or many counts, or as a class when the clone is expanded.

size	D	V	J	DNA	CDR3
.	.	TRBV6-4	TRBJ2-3	TGTGCCAGCAGTGACCGGGGGCGGGGCACAGATACGCAGTATTTT	CASSDRGRGTDTQYF
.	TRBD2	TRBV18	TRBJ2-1	TGTGCCAGCTCACCGGGACTAGCGGGAGTCAATGAGCAGTTCTTC	CASSPGLAGVNEQFF
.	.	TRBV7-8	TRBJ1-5	TGTGCCAGCTCGGGTTTCGGGGGGGATCAGCCCCAGCATTTT	CASSGFGGDQPQHF
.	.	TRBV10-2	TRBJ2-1	TGCGCCAGCAGTGAGTGGGGGGAGCAGTTCTTC	CASSEWGEQFF
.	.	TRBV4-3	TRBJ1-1	TGCGCCAGCAGCCAAGATCGAAACACTGAAGCTTTCTTT	CASSQDRNTEAFF
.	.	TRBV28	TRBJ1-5	TGTGCCAGCACCAAAAAATGGGAATATGGCAATCAGCCCCAGCATTTT	CASTKKWEYGNQPQHF
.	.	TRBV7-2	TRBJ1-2	TGTGCCAGCAGCTTAGAGAAACGAGCATCAGGTGGCTACACCTTC	CASSLEKRASGGYTF
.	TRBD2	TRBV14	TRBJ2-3	TGTGCCAGCAGTCGGAAGGCGGGAGGATTCGATACGCAGTATTTT	CASSRKAGGFDTQYF
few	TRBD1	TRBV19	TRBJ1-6	TGTGCCAGTAGGAGAAACAGGGGGTCACCCCTCCACTTT	CASRRNRGSPLHF
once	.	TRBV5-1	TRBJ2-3	TGCGCCAGCAGCCCGGCCAATTCCCAAGATACGCAGTATTTT	CASSPANSQDTQYF
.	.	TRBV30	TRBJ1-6	TGTGCCTGGAGTGTAGGGCGGGATAATTCACCCCTCCACTTT	CAWSVGRDNSPLHF
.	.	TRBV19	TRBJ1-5	TGTGCCAGTAGTCTATCGAGATTGCAGCCCCAGCATTTT	CASSLSRLQPQHF
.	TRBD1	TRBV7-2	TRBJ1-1	TGTGCCAGCAGGGTGGACAGGGTTAATACTGAAGCTTTCTTT	CASRVDRVNTEAFF
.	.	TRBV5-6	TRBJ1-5	TGTGCCAGCAGCTTGGTTCAGGGAGACCAGCCCCAGCATTTT	CASSLVQGDQPQHF
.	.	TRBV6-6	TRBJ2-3	TGTGCCAGCAGTCCTCCCCTCGGGGAGCAGTATTTT	CASSPPLGEQYF
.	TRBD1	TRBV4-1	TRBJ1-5	TGCGCCAGCAGCCCCCTCGGACAGGGAAGCAATCAGCCCCAGCATTTT	CASSPLGQGSNQPQHF
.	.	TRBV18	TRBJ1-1	TGTGCCAGCTCACGAGTCCCAGTAAACACTGAAGCTTTCTTT	CASSRVPVNTEAFF
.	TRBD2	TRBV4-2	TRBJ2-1	TGTGCCAGCAGCCCCACTTCCGGGACTAGCTCCTACAATGAGCAGTTCTTC	CASSPTSGTSSYNEQFF
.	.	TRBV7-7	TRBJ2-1	TGTGCTAGCAGCACAGGGATCCACAATGAGCAGTTCTTC	CASSTGIHNEQFF
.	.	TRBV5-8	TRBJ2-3	TGTGCCAGCAGCCCGACAGGCACAGATACGCAGTATTTT	CASSPTGTDTQYF